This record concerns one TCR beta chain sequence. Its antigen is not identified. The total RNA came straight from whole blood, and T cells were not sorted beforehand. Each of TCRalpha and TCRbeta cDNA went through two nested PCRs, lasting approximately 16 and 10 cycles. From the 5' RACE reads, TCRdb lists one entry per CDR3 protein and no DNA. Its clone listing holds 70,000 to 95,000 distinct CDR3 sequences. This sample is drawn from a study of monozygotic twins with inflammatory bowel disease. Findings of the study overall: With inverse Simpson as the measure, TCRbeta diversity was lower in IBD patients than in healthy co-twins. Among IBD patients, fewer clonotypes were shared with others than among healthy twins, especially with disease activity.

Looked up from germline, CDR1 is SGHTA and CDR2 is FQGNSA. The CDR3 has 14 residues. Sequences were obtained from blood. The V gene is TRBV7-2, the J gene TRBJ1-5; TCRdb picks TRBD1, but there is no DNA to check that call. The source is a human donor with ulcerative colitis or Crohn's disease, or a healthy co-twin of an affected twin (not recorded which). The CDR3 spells CASSLGRGGQPQHF.